This T cell receptor (beta chain) was sequenced in a study of blood T cell repertoires in COVID-19. For the study at large: Samples taken during acute and convalescent COVID-19 were collected in the United States, Italy and Spain. From T cells, B-cell-depleted T cells, or PBMCs came the material, which was cDNA or gDNA.

The CDR3 has 16 amino acids. V was cut by 1 base and J by 0 bases, with 12 bases left in between. CDR1 is LGHDT and CDR2 is YNNKEL in the germline V gene (reference sequence). Methods used by the authors: Amplification with reference gene primers provided the estimates of nucleated cell counts. The protocol was immunoSEQ multiplex PCR, while the TCRdb copy is restricted to in-frame clones and leaves out a portion. That table supplies the V and J calls and clone size; D and trimming were determined from the DNA. The table shows approximately 96,000 clones, with 81% occurring only once. Material for sequencing was peripheral blood. The TCR comes from a woman of 80 years or more with acute or convalescent COVID-19. The V gene is TRBV3-1 (or the pseudogene TRBV3-2), the J gene TRBJ2-5; weak D call: TRBD1 (5 bases). This chain's CDR3 is CASSQGGRKYQETQYF. The CDR3 bases are TGTGCCAGCAGCCAAGGGGGCCGTAAGTACCAAGAGACCCAGTACTTC.